This T cell receptor (beta chain) was observed in a study of T cells in Graves' hyperthyroidism and ophthalmopathy. Study-wide results and limits: Most thyroid clonotypes with frequency above 0.001 were detected in blood.

Authors of the study amplified TCR beta CDR3 regions from RNA transcripts. The HTBI primer set was used in a first-round RT-PCR of the TCR CDR3. TCRdb called the multiplex PCR reads again in MiXCR, with one record for every CDR3 protein. The sample records more than 300,000 distinct CDR3 sequences, under 20% being singletons. V was cut by 5 bases and J by 2 bases, with 9 bases left in between. The CDR3 sequence is 12 residues long. Germline V gives CDR1 DFQATT, CDR2 SNEGSKA (reference sequence). Notes on this clonotype: Antigen: not known.

The chain employs TRBV20-1 and TRBJ2-5; the D gene could be TRBD1 or TRBD2 (5 bases each). The clonotype was recovered from a man aged 18 to 35 with Graves' ophthalmopathy. Sequencing used blood. The CDR3 DNA is TGCAGTGCTGTTGGGGGTCAAGAGACCCAGTACTTC. Residues: CSAVGGQETQYF.